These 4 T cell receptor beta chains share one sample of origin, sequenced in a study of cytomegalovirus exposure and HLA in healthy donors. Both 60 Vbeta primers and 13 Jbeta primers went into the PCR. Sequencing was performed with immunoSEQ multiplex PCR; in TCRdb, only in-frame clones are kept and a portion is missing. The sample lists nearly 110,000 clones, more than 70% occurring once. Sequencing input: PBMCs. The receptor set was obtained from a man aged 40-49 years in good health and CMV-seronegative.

The CDR3 DNA is TGTGCCAGTAGTGGAGGGGGCAGGAACACCGGGGAGCTGTTTTTT. Translation gives CASSGGGRNTGELFF. The V and J genes are TRBV19 and TRBJ2-2, with TRBD1 as a possible D gene (7 bases). This CDR3 is 15 amino acids long. V was trimmed by 5 bases and J by 1 base, leaving 11 bases between them. In germline, CDR1 is LNHDA, CDR2 SQIVND (reference sequence).

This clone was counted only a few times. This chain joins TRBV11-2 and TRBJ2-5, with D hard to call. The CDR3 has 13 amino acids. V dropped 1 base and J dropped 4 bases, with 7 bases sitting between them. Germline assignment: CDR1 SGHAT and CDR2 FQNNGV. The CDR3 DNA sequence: TGTGCCAGCAGCTTAGTAACGAGAGAGACCCAGTACTTC. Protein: CASSLVTRETQYF.

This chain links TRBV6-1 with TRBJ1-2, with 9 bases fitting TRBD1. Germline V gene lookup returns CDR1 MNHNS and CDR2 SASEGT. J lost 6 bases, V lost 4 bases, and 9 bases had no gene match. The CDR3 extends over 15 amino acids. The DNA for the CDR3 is TGTGCCAGCAGTGCCCGGACAGGGGTACGAGATGGCTACACCTTC. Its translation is CASSARTGVRDGYTF.

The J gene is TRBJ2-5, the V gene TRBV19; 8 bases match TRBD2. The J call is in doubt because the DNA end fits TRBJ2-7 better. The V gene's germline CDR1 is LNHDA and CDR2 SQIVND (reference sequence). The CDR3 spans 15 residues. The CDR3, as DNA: TGTGCCAGTAGTATTAGCGGGGTCGAGTCCTACGAGCAGTACTTC. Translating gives CASSISGVESYEQYF.